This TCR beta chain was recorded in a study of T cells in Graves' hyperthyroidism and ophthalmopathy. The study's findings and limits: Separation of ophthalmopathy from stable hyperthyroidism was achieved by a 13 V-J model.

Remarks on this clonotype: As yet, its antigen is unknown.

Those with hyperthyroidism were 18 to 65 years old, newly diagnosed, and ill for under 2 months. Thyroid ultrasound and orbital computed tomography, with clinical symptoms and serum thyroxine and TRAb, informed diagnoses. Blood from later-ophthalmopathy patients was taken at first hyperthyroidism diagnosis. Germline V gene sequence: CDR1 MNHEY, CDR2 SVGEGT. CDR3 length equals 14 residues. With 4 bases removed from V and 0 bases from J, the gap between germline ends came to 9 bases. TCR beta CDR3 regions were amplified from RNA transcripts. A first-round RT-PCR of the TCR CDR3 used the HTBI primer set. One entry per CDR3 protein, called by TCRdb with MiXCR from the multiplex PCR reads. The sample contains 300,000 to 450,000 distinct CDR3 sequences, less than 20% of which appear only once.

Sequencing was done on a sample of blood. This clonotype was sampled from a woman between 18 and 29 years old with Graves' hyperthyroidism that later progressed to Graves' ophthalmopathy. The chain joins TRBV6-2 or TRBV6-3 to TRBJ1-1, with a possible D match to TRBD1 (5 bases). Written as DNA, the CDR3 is TGTGCCAGCAGTTTGGGGCTTTTGAACACTGAAGCTTTCTTT. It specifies CASSLGLLNTEAFF.